This TCR beta chain comes out of a study of blood T cell repertoires in COVID-19. For the study at large: T cells, B-cell-depleted T cells, or PBMCs provided the cDNA or gDNA that served as material.

Germline values: CDR1 LGHDT, CDR2 YNNKEL (reference sequence). The CDR3 has 15 amino acids. The junction had 10 bases not matched to a gene; V was cut back by 7 bases and J by 2 bases. Produced via immunoSEQ multiplex PCR; TCRdb's table is partial and in-frame only. This repertoire shows 250,000 to 350,000 clones, about 90% found once; its top ten account for 2.9%. The chain couples TRBV3-1 (or the pseudogene TRBV3-2) to TRBJ2-5, with 7 bases fitting TRBD1. What was sequenced was peripheral blood. This receptor was obtained from a woman in her 30s with COVID-19, enrolled during active disease. The chain's CDR3 is CASTSRGRVQETQYF. The CDR3 bases are TGTGCCAGCACCTCGAGGGGGCGCGTTCAAGAGACCCAGTACTTC.